This TCR beta chain was captured in a study of cytomegalovirus exposure and HLA in healthy donors (dated by TCRdb to 2016 to 2017). General notes on the study: An earlier analysis of a few hundred of the donors reported 276 Gb of sequence data and 117 million unique TCR beta sequences obtained from approximately 180 million T cells. The study aimed to test whether signatures of past pathogen exposure could be identified by cataloging public T cell receptors. In addition to the first cohort of around 670 subjects, a separate validation cohort of 130 or so different subjects was used. Donor age, sex, ethnicity and CMV serostatus were compiled alongside the repertoire data. All discovery cohort repertoires had been generated using a single sequencing platform. The genetic ancestry cluster associated with self-reported Caucasian donors included over 80% of the approximately 410 genotyped donors. A later analysis re-analyzed previously published TCR beta repertoires from 600 to 850 donors and added high-resolution HLA genotyping to study TCR occurrence patterns. On average, about 240,000 unique TCR beta nucleotide sequences were sequenced per donor among 398 genotyped donors of the cohort, with roughly 18% of those sequences being non-productive. A later genetic analysis used genome-wide SNP genotypes for 398 of the 666 donors, treating that subset as a discovery cohort. HLA typing included class I and class II loci at four-digit resolution. The number of donors typed differed by locus, with roughly 620-640 for A, B, C, DRB1 and DQB1, 522 for DQA1, some 570 for DPA1, and 472 for DPB1. Four or five DR-DQ haplotypes were treated as single units for association and clustering because of strong linkage in the cohort. The later analysis used no new phenotypic data to find candidate immune exposures, relying instead on TCR beta sequences and their occurrence across donors. An earlier analysis of some 500 of the donors applied high-throughput TCR beta sequencing to assess whether each TCR beta V gene segment acted as functional or pseudogenic. The study profiled the T cell repertoires of 550 to 700 subjects by immunosequencing and related them to cytomegalovirus serostatus. To predict cytomegalovirus infection status, the study brought together high-throughput TCR immunosequencing, statistical association of individual TCRs with disease status, and machine learning. Roughly 310 gigabases of sequencing data and 70 million to 85 million unique TCR sequences were included in an early release covering around 650 HLA-typed donors. What the research found in general, with its limitations: Most TCR sequences were observed very rarely across donors, whereas some public TCRs were present in many individuals. According to a later analysis, TCR association rates differed among HLA loci, with DRB1 alleles showing the most associated TCRs and HLA-C alleles showing the fewest. The 87-base-pair reads could not distinguish some IMGT-functional V segments, including TRBV6-2 and TRBV6-3, so those segments were excluded. In a later analysis, several top co-occurrence clusters were reported to appear linked to parvovirus B19, influenza, CMV and Epstein-Barr virus. Correlated functional status among segregating V segments might be attributable to linkage disequilibrium, but an unknown experimental factor could not be ruled out. Because counts were too low, seventeen rarely observed V segments, including chromosome 9 orphons, were excluded from the earlier analysis of 587 of the donors. Compared with the 666-donor mean, donors in an Asian-associated ancestry cluster had fewer N-insertions in productive TCRs, according to a later genetic analysis. The presence/absence analyses assumed that sequencing depth was roughly uniform across donors, and that assumption may not be true. In a later analysis, HLA-associated TCR beta chains showed more clonal expansion and lower generation probabilities than non-associated chains that were equally common. Because HLA typing was missing for some donors at each locus, association tests included only the typed subset. A further reported finding was that TCR beta sequences accurately predicted the HLA-A and HLA-B alleles for most subjects in the first cohort. A cluster of highly shared sequence variants was judged likely to be a technical artifact of the sequencing pipeline. Assigning TCR associations to individual alleles was difficult when HLA alleles, especially DR and DQ, strongly co-occurred. In this cohort, only TCR beta chains were sequenced, and detectable features were limited by the absence of alpha or paired-chain data. The classifier was reported to diagnose cytomegalovirus status with high specificity and sensitivity in both the original cohort and the validation cohort. For the cohort, immune exposure information was limited to CMV serostatus. A total of 150 or so TCR beta chains were listed by the study as associated with cytomegalovirus. In a later genetic analysis, a missense DCLRE1C variant was associated with V-gene and J-gene trimming of TCR beta chains, and the association was replicated in an independent cohort. In vitro tests confirmed that three of the cytomegalovirus-associated TCR beta chains recognize cytomegalovirus antigens. An earlier analysis of around 600 of the donors showed that most TCR beta V segments appeared in productive rearrangements either about 90% or about 30% of the time, which broadly matched IMGT annotations. It was suggested by the authors that the approach could potentially be generalized to other disease states and immunological phenotypes. Most CMV-associated TCR beta chains appeared to be HLA-restricted in a later analysis, and the HLA associations seemed to be driven largely by CMV exposure. Specific HLA alleles were associated with 16,951 TCR beta sequences at a false discovery rate of 0.05 in a later analysis.

The cohort was made up of about 610 healthy bone marrow donors. At the time of sampling, all cohort members were nominally healthy, though unrecorded immune exposures were likely present. The donor tested CMV seronegative and was one of the 352 seronegative cohort members. A peripheral blood sample was collected from each donor, and TCR beta sequencing was performed on peripheral blood mononuclear cells. Genomic DNA was extracted from the blood cell samples with the Qiagen DNeasy Blood Extraction Kit. Library preparation used the immunoSEQ multiplex PCR assay. A mixture of 60 forward primers for TCR Vbeta segments and 13 reverse primers for TCR Jbeta segments was used in the multiplex PCR. The CDR3 region of rearranged TCR beta genes was amplified from genomic DNA with a multiplex PCR assay. Amplified TCR beta libraries were sequenced as 87-base-pair reads on the Illumina HiSeq System. Per the source publication's procedure: In a later analysis, tens of millions of unique TCR beta chains were counted across the roughly 670 repertoires, and around 10 million of these chains were shared by at least two donors. To remove PCR and sequencing errors, raw reads were error-corrected and collapsed into unique sequences using a nearest-neighbor algorithm that merged closely related sequences. CDR3 sequences were aligned to IMGT reference sequences to assign V, D and J gene segments. For a sequence to be retained, at least a six-nucleotide match to both a V gene segment and a J gene segment was required. Rearrangements were called productive when the CDR3 lacked stop codons and stayed in frame with V and J; all others were non-productive. Following IMGT convention, CDR3 was defined as the stretch from the second conserved V-encoded cysteine to the conserved J-encoded phenylalanine. Sequences without an unambiguous match to a single V gene segment were excluded from the earlier analysis of several hundred of the donors. An earlier analysis of several hundred of the donors classified V segments as functional when productive rearrangements were above 56.7% and as segregating when the standard deviation between donors was above 5%. A statistical classification framework was built to diagnose cytomegalovirus status from the catalog of TCR beta chain sequences. In a later analysis, V and J genes were assigned by comparing TCR nucleotide sequences against IMGT/GENE-DB human TR gene sequences. In a later analysis, CDR3 sequences and most-parsimonious VDJ recombination scenarios were assigned using the TCRdist pipeline. In a later analysis, every TCR beta chain was defined by the combination of its CDR3 amino acid sequence and its V-gene family, and reads without a unique V-gene family were dropped. To address suspected cross-contamination and a sequencing artifact, a later analysis removed approximately 590 highly shared, low-generation-probability nucleotide sequences. In a later analysis, a clonal expansion index was calculated for each public chain from normalized within-repertoire ranks of inferred template counts. A later analysis computed generation probabilities with a VDJ recombination model fitted to out-of-frame rearrangements, and checked the results against IGoR. In a later analysis, hypergeometric tests were used to score TCR-TCR, TCR-HLA and TCR-CMV co-occurrence, with a repertoire-size bias correction applied to TCR pairs. False discovery rates were estimated in a later analysis by permuting HLA or CMV assignments 20 times. In a later analysis, co-occurring TCRs were grouped using DBSCAN, with TCRdist sequence similarity added in when clustering inside HLA-allele-positive subsets. Co-occurrence clustering excluded repertoires with fewer than 30,000 or more than 120,000 public chains, plus five with anomalous nucleotide sharing. TCRdb limited this immuneACCESS table to in-frame rearrangements with V and J called. A share of clones is missing; checked studies link under half to unresolved V genes, and the rest is unexplained. From that table come the V and J calls and clone size; the DNA was used to work out D and trimming. The sample table holds fewer than 120,000 clones, of which around 85% were seen once. The ten most abundant clones make up 1.5% to 2% of the sample.

On this clone: Its cognate antigen has yet to be identified. No base quality values were provided; no much bigger clone lies one nucleotide off.

Spanning cysteine to phenylalanine, the CDR3 consists of 13 amino acids. The read is trimmed to its CDR3 DNA, 39 bases read in frame from base 1. V and J are trimmed by 3 bases and 6 bases, and the gene matches miss 5 bases of the junction. As encoded in the germline V gene, CDR1 is KGHSH while CDR2 is LQKENI. The source of this sequence is a man aged 40-49 years in good health and CMV-seronegative. The V gene is TRBV18 and the J gene is TRBJ2-7; TRBD1 fits 7 bases in the junction. The sample consisted of PBMCs. CDR3 reads: CASSPQGVSEQYF. The DNA sequence is given as TGTGCCAGCTCACCTCAGGGGGTGAGCGAGCAGTACTTC.